The clone carrying this T cell receptor (beta chain) was seen a few times. Its antigen is unknown. A much larger clone lies one base from this, so it may be a read error. The sample belongs to a study of blood T cells in healthy people across ages. Using a J-beta primer mix together with a sample-barcoded 5' primer, a second PCR was run for about 6 to 11 cycles. TCRdb reanalysed the 5' RACE reads using MiXCR and keeps one entry per CDR3 protein. This table has just under 900,000 distinct CDR3 sequences, 25% to 35% appearing once. Germline trimming cut 5 bases from V and 5 bases from J; bases unmatched to any gene: 4. The germline V gene encodes CDR1 SGHTA and CDR2 FQGNSA. The CDR3 is made up of 13 amino acids. Study conclusions and caveats: Strong correlation linked observed beta diversity and percent naive T cells.

The origin of this receptor is an elderly woman in good health. The sample comprised blood. The chain recombines TRBV7-2 with TRBJ2-3, with 7 bases matching TRBD1. CDR3 sequence: CASSPSGGDTQYF. The CDR3 DNA follows: TGTGCCAGCAGCCCCTCAGGGGGAGATACGCAGTATTTT. Full variable domain (remainder filled in from reference TRBV7-2 and TRBJ2-3): GAGVSQSPSNKVTEKGKDVELRCDPISGHTALYWYRQSLGQGLEFLIYFQGNSAPDKSGLPSDRFSAERTGGSVSTLTIQRTQQEDSAVYLCASSPSGGDTQYFGPGTRLTVL.